The clone carrying this T cell receptor (beta chain) was found a few times. The antigen is not known. The CDR3 runs to 13 residues. Per the germline V gene, CDR1 is MGHDK and CDR2 is SYGVNS. Trimming stripped 5 bases from V and 9 bases from J, with 11 bases between. This entry belongs to a study of CD8+ T cells in alopecia areata. Investigators isolated RNA and reverse transcribed it into cDNA to act as the sequencing template. Generated by immunoSEQ multiplex PCR, the TCRdb table keeps only in-frame clones and is missing some. This sample has 130,000 or so clones, with about 50% found just once. The study, taken as a whole, reports: Greater clonality was observed in lesional scalp samples, especially alopecia totalis/universalis, versus normal scalp.

The sample consisted of NKG2D-low CD8+ T cells sorted from blood. The chain combines TRBV25-1 with TRBJ1-6; TRBD1 might be the D (5 bases). This sequence was found in a human donor with alopecia areata. The CDR3 DNA follows: TGTGCCAGCAGTTCAGGGACTGTTTCACCCCTCCACTTT. Encoded protein: CASSSGTVSPLHF. Supplemented by reference TRBV25-1 and TRBJ1-6, the full variable domain reads EADIYQTPRYLVIGTGKKITLECSQTMGHDKMYWYQQDPGMELHLIHYSYGVNSTEKGDLSSESTVSRIRTEHFPLTLESARPSHTSQYLCASSSGTVSPLHFGNGTRLTVT.